The 2 T cell receptor beta chains in this list originate from one sample, sequenced in a study of blood T cell repertoires in COVID-19. TCRdb's copy holds only in-frame clones and misses some; the assay was immunoSEQ multiplex PCR. The sample carries 270,000 or so clones, approximately 80% recorded once. The sequenced sample consisted of peripheral blood. Source of these receptors: an older woman with active or convalescent COVID-19.

The chain recombines TRBV6-6 with TRBJ1-4, with 9 bases fitting TRBD1. The V gene's germline CDR1 is MNHNY and CDR2 SVGAGI (reference sequence). V shed 7 bases and J 8 bases; nucleotides not matched to a gene: 8. CDR3 length: 14 amino acids. The CDR3 region is CASTFGGTGEKLFF. The CDR3 nucleotides read TGTGCCAGCACCTTTGGGGGGACAGGGGAAAAACTGTTTTTT.

This chain links TRBV5-8 with TRBJ2-3, with D tentatively TRBD1 (5 bases). CDR1 is SGHTS and CDR2 is YDEGEE in the germline V gene. There are 14 residues in the CDR3. V lost 9 bases and J lost 3, with 17 bases in between. The CDR3 reads CANRITGVTDTQYF. The CDR3 bases are TGTGCCAACAGAATAACAGGTGTTACAGATACGCAGTATTTT.